Listed here is a single T cell receptor beta chain. The data belong to a study of blood T cell repertoires in COVID-19. At the level of the study: Samples came from the United States, Italy and Spain, spanning acute and convalescent COVID-19.

Profiling relied on immunoSEQ multiplex PCR, and the TCRdb table lists in-frame clones only, not all of them. The table records some 18,000 clones, approximately 91% of them present only once. The source material was peripheral blood. The receptor was isolated from a human donor in a cohort sampled during active COVID-19.

The CDR3 coding sequence is TGTGCCATCTGGAGACAGGGGAGAGGCTATGGCTACACCTTC. Its protein is CAIWRQGRGYGYTF. This chain uses TRBV10-3 with TRBJ1-2; 8 bases agree with TRBD1. The J segment lost 4 bases and the V segment lost 8 bases, leaving 9 bases of the junction unmatched. Germline values: CDR1 ENHRY, CDR2 SYGVKD. The length of the CDR3 is 14 residues.